Reported below is one T cell receptor beta chain. As yet, its antigen is unknown. Making the TCR beta libraries involved quantitative 5'-RACE with molecular barcodes. One entry per CDR3 protein, called by TCRdb with MiXCR from the 5' RACE reads. The data contain roughly 170,000 distinct CDR3 sequences, 9.5% to 10% of them singletons. The germline V and J ends were trimmed by 4 bases and 3 bases, with 16 bases remaining between them. This CDR3 region has 14 residues. Germline lookup yields CDR1 DFQATT and CDR2 SNEGSKA (reference sequence). The data derive from a study of CD8 T cells in ankylosing spondylitis. Study observations and caveats: A motif in TCR beta, a set of about eight highly homologous variants, appeared characteristic of ankylosing spondylitis blood.

V and J are TRBV20-1 and TRBJ2-7; possibly TRBD2 for D (5 bases). The TCR was taken from a female donor with ankylosing spondylitis or in good health (not recorded which). The sequencing input was blood, either unsorted or a sorted T cell fraction (not recorded which). The CDR3 reads CSAIGRAVFYEQYF. In DNA form, the CDR3 reads TGCAGTGCTATAGGTCGAGCGGTATTCTACGAGCAGTACTTC.